These T cell receptor beta chains were read from a single sample in a study of cytomegalovirus exposure and HLA in healthy donors. Clones were sequenced by immunoSEQ multiplex PCR, and TCRdb holds only the in-frame ones, with some missing. The sample holds 95,000 to 150,000 clones; approximately 81% are singletons and the top ten take roughly 4%. The sequenced sample consisted of PBMCs. The source is a man younger than 35 in good health and CMV-seropositive. Both conserved end residues are part of each CDR3. A D gene is named only where the DNA matches it firmly. Rows give clone size only sometimes, using once, few, many, or a class for an expanded clone.

V	size	D	length	J	DNA	CDR3
TRBV7-9	-	-	13	TRBJ2-7	TGTGCCAGCAGCTCCTCGTCAGTACACGAGCAGTACTTC	CASSSSSVHEQYF
TRBV6-4	-	TRBD1	15	TRBJ2-3	TGTGCCAGCAGTGGCGGGACAGGGGGTAGCGATACGCAGTATTTT	CASSGGTGGSDTQYF
TRBV5-1	-	-	15	TRBJ2-3	TGCGCCAGCAGCTTGTCACCGAGCAAATCAGATACGCAGTATTTT	CASSLSPSKSDTQYF
TRBV4-3	-	-	15	TRBJ2-2	TGCGCCAGCAGCCAAGGTTTAGCCGTCACCGGGGAGCTGTTTTTT	CASSQGLAVTGELFF
TRBV19	-	-	13	TRBJ2-1	TGTGCCAGTAGTATTAACTCCTACAATGAGCAGTTCTTC	CASSINSYNEQFF
TRBV29-1	-	-	11	TRBJ1-1	TGCAGCGTTCGGGGGAACACTGAAGCTTTCTTT	CSVRGNTEAFF
TRBV5-1	once	-	15	TRBJ1-1	TGCGCCAGCAGCTTGGCCCCAGGGGTGAGCACTGAAGCTTTCTTT	CASSLAPGVSTEAFF
TRBV19	-	TRBD1	15	TRBJ2-7	TGTGCCAGTAGTCAATCCGGGACAGGGGCCTACGAGCAGTACTTC	CASSQSGTGAYEQYF
TRBV9	-	-	14	TRBJ1-2	TGTGCCAGCAGGAGGGCTGGGGGGTCGGTCGGCTACACCTTC	CASRRAGGSVGYTF
TRBV2	-	TRBD2	16	TRBJ2-5	TGTGCCAGCAGGGAAACTCCTAGCGGGCACCAAGAGACCCAGTACTTC	CASRETPSGHQETQYF
TRBV7-9	-	-	16	TRBJ1-4	TGTTCCAGCAGCTTAGATGGGGGCGCAACTAATGAAAAACTGTTTTTT	CSSSLDGGATNEKLFF
TRBV27	-	-	13	TRBJ2-3	TGTGCCAGCAGTTTAACGGGTGGCGGGCGTTGGTATTTT	CASSLTGGGRWYF
TRBV12-5	-	-	15	TRBJ1-1	TGTGCTAGCCTAGGAGCGTGGGGCCCTAACACTGAAGCTTTCTTT	CASLGAWGPNTEAFF
TRBV5-1	-	-	16	TRBJ1-2	TGCGCCAGCAGCTTGGGGACACCCGGGTCGGTCCATGGCTACACCTTC	CASSLGTPGSVHGYTF
TRBV5-6	-	TRBD1	15	TRBJ2-2	TGTGCCAGCAGGTCGGCCGGGACAGGAACCGGGGAGCTGTTTTTT	CASRSAGTGTGELFF
TRBV5-5	-	TRBD2	15	TRBJ2-1	TGTGCCAGCAGCCCCACGGGGGGTTCCTACAATGAGCAGTTCTTC	CASSPTGGSYNEQFF
TRBV6-6	-	TRBD2	13	TRBJ2-7	TGTGCCAGCAGTTCCGGGACTAGCCGCGAGCAGTACTTC	CASSSGTSREQYF
TRBV27	-	TRBD1	14	TRBJ2-7	TGTGCCAGCAGGCCGGGACAGGGTTCGGGCGAGCAGTACTTC	CASRPGQGSGEQYF
TRBV6-7	-	-	19	TRBJ2-7	TGTGCCAGCAGTTTCCAAACTAAGAGCAGGGGCCTAAGCTCCTACGAGCAGTACTTC	CASSFQTKSRGLSSYEQYF
TRBV5-1	-	TRBD2	17	TRBJ2-1	TGCGCCAGCAGCCACCTTTTCTGGTCCCCACGGGGGGATGAGCAGTTCTTC	CASSHLFWSPRGDEQFF
TRBV5-6	-	TRBD1	16	TRBJ1-2	TGTGCCAGCAGCCAAGACAGGGGGTATGGAGACTATGGCTACACCTTC	CASSQDRGYGDYGYTF
TRBV7-2	-	TRBD1	15	TRBJ1-5	TGTGCCAGCAGCTTGGGACAGGGGGCAAGTCAGCCCCAGCATTTT	CASSLGQGASQPQHF
TRBV27	-	-	13	TRBJ2-7	TGTGCCAGCAGTGGCTCTTGGGCCGACGAGCAGTACTTC	CASSGSWADEQYF
TRBV6-1	-	-	15	TRBJ2-2	TGTGCCAGCAGCTCGCTTCGGGGGTTCACCGGGGAGCTGTTTTTT	CASSSLRGFTGELFF
TRBV11-2	-	-	13	TRBJ1-6	TGTGCCAGCAGCCCGAGGTTTGATTCACCCCTCCACTTT	CASSPRFDSPLHF
TRBV27	-	TRBD1	15	TRBJ2-7	TGTGCCAGCAGTCCCGCGACAGGGGGGCAGCGCAGGCAGTACTTC	CASSPATGGQRRQYF
TRBV7-2	-	TRBD2	14	TRBJ2-3	TGTGCCAGCAGCTTAACTAGCGGCACAGATACGCAGTATTTT	CASSLTSGTDTQYF
TRBV7-8	-	TRBD1	15	TRBJ2-7	TGTGCCAGCAGCTTAGGCGGACAGGGTCGGGGCGAGCAGTACTTC	CASSLGGQGRGEQYF
TRBV4-1	-	-	16	TRBJ1-4	TGCGCCAGCAGCCAAGATAGAGGGTTCTTGGATGAAAAACTGTTTTTT	CASSQDRGFLDEKLFF
TRBV4-3	-	-	13	TRBJ1-1	TGCGCCAGCAGCCTGGGACAGAACACTGAAGCTTTCTTT	CASSLGQNTEAFF
TRBV5-1	-	-	14	TRBJ2-2	TGCGCCAGCAGTTGGGTGCAGGGCACCGGGGAGCTGTTTTTT	CASSWVQGTGELFF
TRBV7-2	-	TRBD1	15	TRBJ1-6	TGTGCCAGCAGCCTTAAGACAGGGGATAATTCACCCCTCCACTTT	CASSLKTGDNSPLHF
TRBV18	-	-	13	TRBJ2-5	TGTGCCAGCTCACCGTTGCAGGGGGAGACCCAGTACTTC	CASSPLQGETQYF
TRBV29-1	few	TRBD1	13	TRBJ1-3	TGCAGCGTACACAGGGGGTCTGGAAACACCATATATTTT	CSVHRGSGNTIYF
TRBV30	-	TRBD1	16	TRBJ1-2	TGTGCCTGGAGTGCGCGACAGGGGGTCTCTAACTATGGCTACACCTTC	CAWSARQGVSNYGYTF
TRBV7-2	-	-	16	TRBJ1-1	TGTGCCAGCAGCCCTAGCTGGTTGGGGGGTATCGCTGAAGCTTTCTTT	CASSPSWLGGIAEAFF
TRBV7-9	-	TRBD2	15	TRBJ2-2	TGTTCCAGCAGCTTAAGGAGCGGGGGCACCGGGGAGCTGTTTTTT	CSSSLRSGGTGELFF
TRBV14	-	TRBD2	15	TRBJ2-2	TGTGCCAGCAGCCAAGTAGCGGGGGCCCCCGGGGAGCTGTTTTTT	CASSQVAGAPGELFF
TRBV10-3	few	TRBD1	15	TRBJ1-5	TGTGCCATCAAAAAAGACAGGGGGTCCAATCAGCCCCAGCATTTT	CAIKKDRGSNQPQHF
TRBV19	-	TRBD2	12	TRBJ2-1	TGTGCCAGTAGTATTAGCGGGAGTAGGCAGTTCTTC	CASSISGSRQFF